The rows below give T cell receptor beta chains drawn from one sample of a study of T cell responses to AZD1222 COVID-19 vaccine. Profiling relied on immunoSEQ multiplex PCR, and the TCRdb table lists in-frame clones only, not all of them. The table shows about 120,000 clones, with roughly 85% occurring only once. Sequenced material: peripheral blood, taken on day 0 of AZD1222 vaccination. The receptors derive from an adult in good health. Each CDR3 is given with its conserved first and last residue. Each record gives: D gene, V gene, J gene, clone size, CDR3 protein, CDR3 DNA. D genes are given only for firm matches. Some rows have no size entry. The others give once, few or many, or a class for an expanded clone.

d_gene: -; v_gene: TRBV2; j_gene: TRBJ2-2; abundance: -; CDR3aa: CASSVSSTGELFF; CDR3nt: TGTGCCAGCAGTGTCTCCAGCACCGGGGAGCTGTTTTTT
d_gene: TRBD1; v_gene: TRBV5-1; j_gene: TRBJ2-7; abundance: -; CDR3aa: CASSLEQGAFEQYF; CDR3nt: TGCGCCAGCAGCTTGGAACAGGGGGCGTTCGAGCAGTACTTC
d_gene: TRBD2; v_gene: TRBV9; j_gene: TRBJ2-7; abundance: -; CDR3aa: CASSPTSGRAEQYF; CDR3nt: TGTGCCAGCAGCCCAACTAGCGGGAGGGCCGAGCAGTACTTC
d_gene: TRBD1; v_gene: TRBV3-1/TRBV3-2; j_gene: TRBJ2-2; abundance: -; CDR3aa: CASSQFTGAGELFF; CDR3nt: TGTGCCAGCAGCCAGTTTACAGGGGCCGGGGAGCTGTTTTTT
d_gene: -; v_gene: TRBV6-5; j_gene: TRBJ1-5; abundance: -; CDR3aa: CAGGWGNNQPQHF; CDR3nt: TGTGCCGGCGGATGGGGGAACAATCAGCCCCAGCATTTT
d_gene: -; v_gene: TRBV5-1; j_gene: TRBJ1-3; abundance: -; CDR3aa: CASRPLAQGPAIYF; CDR3nt: TGCGCCAGCAGACCATTGGCACAAGGCCCCGCCATATATTTT
d_gene: -; v_gene: TRBV5-1; j_gene: TRBJ2-7; abundance: -; CDR3aa: CASSLEGPSDSYEQYF; CDR3nt: TGCGCCAGCAGCTTGGAGGGGCCTAGCGACTCCTACGAGCAGTACTTC
d_gene: -; v_gene: TRBV3-1/TRBV3-2; j_gene: TRBJ1-4; abundance: -; CDR3aa: CASSQDLENEKLFF; CDR3nt: TGTGCCAGCAGCCAGGACCTAGAAAATGAAAAACTGTTTTTT
d_gene: TRBD2; v_gene: TRBV30; j_gene: TRBJ2-3; abundance: -; CDR3aa: CAWSGKGTSGTDTQYF; CDR3nt: TGTGCCTGGAGTGGAAAAGGGACTAGCGGGACCGATACGCAGTATTTT
d_gene: -; v_gene: TRBV7-9; j_gene: TRBJ1-3; abundance: -; CDR3aa: CASRMSDGPWNTIYF; CDR3nt: TGTGCCAGCCGCATGTCGGACGGCCCTTGGAACACCATATATTTT
d_gene: -; v_gene: TRBV30; j_gene: TRBJ1-4; abundance: -; CDR3aa: CAWSGTRNEKLFF; CDR3nt: TGTGCCTGGAGTGGGACCCGTAATGAAAAACTGTTTTTT
d_gene: -; v_gene: TRBV6-6; j_gene: TRBJ2-7; abundance: -; CDR3aa: CASGQSYEQYF; CDR3nt: TGTGCCAGCGGACAGTCCTACGAGCAGTACTTC
d_gene: -; v_gene: TRBV6-1; j_gene: TRBJ1-1; abundance: -; CDR3aa: CASSEMDVNTEAFF; CDR3nt: TGTGCCAGCAGTGAAATGGACGTTAACACTGAAGCTTTCTTT
d_gene: -; v_gene: TRBV14; j_gene: TRBJ1-2; abundance: -; CDR3aa: CASSQEGSINYGYTF; CDR3nt: TGTGCCAGCAGCCAAGAGGGCAGCATCAACTATGGCTACACCTTC
d_gene: -; v_gene: TRBV7-9; j_gene: TRBJ1-1; abundance: -; CDR3aa: CASSRGYTEAFF; CDR3nt: TGTGCCAGCAGCCGGGGGTACACTGAAGCTTTCTTT
d_gene: -; v_gene: TRBV30; j_gene: TRBJ1-1; abundance: -; CDR3aa: CAWSIETTEAFF; CDR3nt: TGTGCCTGGAGTATCGAAACCACTGAAGCTTTCTTT
d_gene: -; v_gene: TRBV2; j_gene: TRBJ2-7; abundance: -; CDR3aa: CASSEYEQYF; CDR3nt: TGTGCCAGCAGTGAGTACGAGCAGTACTTC
d_gene: -; v_gene: TRBV25-1; j_gene: TRBJ1-2; abundance: -; CDR3aa: CASGGWADGYTF; CDR3nt: TGTGCCAGCGGGGGGTGGGCGGATGGCTACACCTTC
d_gene: -; v_gene: TRBV30; j_gene: TRBJ1-5; abundance: -; CDR3aa: CAWSVPRGGSNQPQHF; CDR3nt: TGTGCCTGGAGTGTACCTCGGGGCGGTAGCAATCAGCCCCAGCATTTT
d_gene: -; v_gene: TRBV5-1; j_gene: TRBJ2-5; abundance: -; CDR3aa: CASSGGHQQETQYF; CDR3nt: TGCGCCAGCAGCGGGGGACACCAACAAGAGACCCAGTACTTC
d_gene: -; v_gene: TRBV3-1/TRBV3-2; j_gene: TRBJ2-7; abundance: -; CDR3aa: CASSQDVMHF; CDR3nt: TGTGCCAGCAGCCAAGATGTGATGCACTTC
d_gene: -; v_gene: TRBV28; j_gene: TRBJ2-7; abundance: -; CDR3aa: CASSLLADVGQYF; CDR3nt: TGTGCCAGCAGTTTATTGGCCGATGTGGGGCAGTACTTC
d_gene: -; v_gene: TRBV6-6; j_gene: TRBJ1-5; abundance: -; CDR3aa: CATAAVGGNQPQHF; CDR3nt: TGTGCCACCGCAGCCGTAGGTGGCAATCAGCCCCAGCATTTT
d_gene: -; v_gene: TRBV20-1; j_gene: TRBJ1-5; abundance: -; CDR3aa: CSASNSNQPQHF; CDR3nt: TGCAGTGCTAGTAACAGCAATCAGCCCCAGCATTTT
d_gene: -; v_gene: TRBV12-3/TRBV12-4; j_gene: TRBJ1-1; abundance: -; CDR3aa: CASSLSEYTEAFF; CDR3nt: TGTGCCAGCAGTTTATCAGAATACACTGAAGCTTTCTTT
d_gene: -; v_gene: TRBV7-9; j_gene: TRBJ1-1; abundance: -; CDR3aa: CASSLNPGSFF; CDR3nt: TGTGCCAGCAGCTTAAACCCGGGTTCTTTCTTT
d_gene: -; v_gene: TRBV19; j_gene: TRBJ1-5; abundance: -; CDR3aa: CASSISREVNQPQHF; CDR3nt: TGTGCCAGTAGTATAAGCCGGGAGGTCAATCAGCCCCAGCATTTT
d_gene: TRBD2; v_gene: TRBV19; j_gene: TRBJ2-4; abundance: -; CDR3aa: CASSSSGGMDIQYF; CDR3nt: TGTGCCAGTAGTAGTAGCGGGGGTATGGACATTCAGTACTTC
d_gene: TRBD1; v_gene: TRBV6-2/TRBV6-3; j_gene: TRBJ2-7; abundance: -; CDR3aa: CASSPRTGGAYEQYF; CDR3nt: TGTGCCAGCAGTCCGCGGACAGGCGGCGCCTACGAGCAGTACTTC
d_gene: TRBD1; v_gene: TRBV7-2; j_gene: TRBJ2-7; abundance: -; CDR3aa: CASSLTGQGYEQYF; CDR3nt: TGTGCCAGCAGCCTGACGGGACAGGGCTACGAGCAGTACTTC
d_gene: TRBD1; v_gene: TRBV5-6; j_gene: TRBJ1-1; abundance: -; CDR3aa: CASSVGQGQSAFF; CDR3nt: TGTGCCAGCAGCGTAGGACAGGGACAGTCGGCTTTCTTT
d_gene: -; v_gene: TRBV28; j_gene: TRBJ1-2; abundance: -; CDR3aa: CASSLSQFRTFETGGYTF; CDR3nt: TGTGCCAGCAGTTTAAGTCAGTTCAGGACATTCGAAACGGGTGGCTACACCTTC
d_gene: -; v_gene: TRBV6-1; j_gene: TRBJ1-1; abundance: -; CDR3aa: CASNSQGPMNTEAFF; CDR3nt: TGTGCCAGCAATTCCCAGGGGCCCATGAACACTGAAGCTTTCTTT
d_gene: -; v_gene: TRBV7-9; j_gene: TRBJ1-2; abundance: -; CDR3aa: CASSQDYGYTF; CDR3nt: TGTGCCAGCAGCCAGGACTATGGCTACACCTTC
d_gene: -; v_gene: TRBV27; j_gene: TRBJ1-5; abundance: -; CDR3aa: CASSRDFADSNQPQHF; CDR3nt: TGTGCCAGCAGTCGAGACTTCGCCGATAGCAATCAGCCCCAGCATTTT
d_gene: -; v_gene: TRBV9; j_gene: TRBJ1-6; abundance: -; CDR3aa: CASSVNDRPYSPLHF; CDR3nt: TGTGCCAGCAGCGTAAATGACAGGCCCTATTCACCCCTCCACTTT
d_gene: TRBD2; v_gene: TRBV7-2; j_gene: TRBJ2-7; abundance: -; CDR3aa: CASSLASTSGSYEQYF; CDR3nt: TGTGCCAGCAGCTTAGCGAGTACTAGCGGATCCTACGAGCAGTACTTC
d_gene: TRBD2; v_gene: TRBV12-5; j_gene: TRBJ2-1; abundance: -; CDR3aa: CASGWGLAGESYNEQFF; CDR3nt: TGTGCTAGTGGTTGGGGCCTAGCGGGAGAGTCCTACAATGAGCAGTTCTTC
d_gene: -; v_gene: TRBV15; j_gene: TRBJ1-1; abundance: -; CDR3aa: CATSRGGVMNTEAFF; CDR3nt: TGTGCCACCAGCAGAGGAGGGGTCATGAACACTGAAGCTTTCTTT
d_gene: TRBD1; v_gene: TRBV6-5; j_gene: TRBJ1-1; abundance: -; CDR3aa: CASSYPGQGITEAFF; CDR3nt: TGTGCCAGCAGTTACCCTGGACAGGGTATCACTGAAGCTTTCTTT
d_gene: -; v_gene: TRBV18; j_gene: TRBJ2-7; abundance: -; CDR3aa: CASSPSGALLSYEQYF; CDR3nt: TGTGCCAGCTCACCATCTGGGGCCCTCCTCTCCTACGAGCAGTACTTC
d_gene: -; v_gene: TRBV10-3; j_gene: TRBJ1-3; abundance: few; CDR3aa: CAMRENSGNTIYF; CDR3nt: TGTGCCATGAGGGAGAACTCTGGAAACACCATATATTTT
d_gene: -; v_gene: TRBV28; j_gene: TRBJ1-4; abundance: -; CDR3aa: CASSLSTLPNEKLFF; CDR3nt: TGTGCCAGCAGTTTATCAACGTTACCTAATGAAAAACTGTTTTTT
d_gene: -; v_gene: TRBV11-2; j_gene: TRBJ1-2; abundance: -; CDR3aa: CASSLDLGGVYGYTF; CDR3nt: TGTGCCAGCAGCTTAGATCTCGGAGGGGTCTATGGCTACACCTTC
d_gene: -; v_gene: TRBV2; j_gene: TRBJ2-1; abundance: -; CDR3aa: CASNGVTAEQFF; CDR3nt: TGTGCCAGCAATGGGGTGACGGCTGAGCAGTTCTTC
d_gene: -; v_gene: TRBV4-1; j_gene: TRBJ1-3; abundance: -; CDR3aa: CASSQERSGGNTIYF; CDR3nt: TGCGCCAGCAGCCAAGAACGCAGCGGAGGAAACACCATATATTTT
d_gene: -; v_gene: TRBV5-1; j_gene: TRBJ1-2; abundance: -; CDR3aa: CASSFLTGSDHGYTF; CDR3nt: TGCGCCAGCAGCTTTTTGACAGGTTCGGACCATGGCTACACCTTC